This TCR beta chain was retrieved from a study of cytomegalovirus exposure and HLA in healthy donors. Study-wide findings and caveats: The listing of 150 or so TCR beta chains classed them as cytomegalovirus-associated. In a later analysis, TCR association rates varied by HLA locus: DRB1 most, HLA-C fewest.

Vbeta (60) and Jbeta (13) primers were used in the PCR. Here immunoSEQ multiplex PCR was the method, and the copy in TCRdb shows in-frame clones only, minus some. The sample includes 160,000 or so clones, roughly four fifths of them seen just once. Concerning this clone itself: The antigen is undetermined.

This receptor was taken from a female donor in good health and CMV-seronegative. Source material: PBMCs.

DNA of the CDR3: TGTGCCAGCAGCTTAGCACAGGGGGCCTACAATGAGCAGTTCTTC. It encodes CASSLAQGAYNEQFF. The chain joins TRBV11-2 to TRBJ2-1; TRBD1 matches at 8 bases. V lost 1 base to trimming and J lost 2 bases; unmatched junction nucleotides: 1. Germline CDR1 SGHAT, CDR2 FQNNGV. The CDR3 has 15 residues.